The next 31 T cell receptor beta chains were all read from a single sample in a study of T-cell reconstitution after alpha-beta-depleted transplantation in children. The TCRbeta library was prepared with unique molecular identifiers. In TCRdb, the PCR reads were re-called with MiXCR into one record per CDR3 protein. Among a few hundred thousand distinct CDR3 sequences listed, 11% were seen once. The material was peripheral blood, obtained 180 days after TCRalphabeta/CD19-depleted stem cell transplant. All receptors come from a male patient between 2 and 9 years old who had a stem cell transplant for chronic granulomatous disease, so the T cells may come from the graft donor.

The table lists this clonotype with many counts. This chain connects TRBV29-1 to TRBJ2-1, with D perhaps matching TRBD1 (5 bases). The CDR3 runs 16 residues. CDR1 and CDR2 (germline): SQVTM, ANQGSEA. Trimming took off 6 bases at V and 0 bases at J, with 18 bases between the two ends. The CDR3 here is CSVSLDTANSYNEQFF. In DNA, the CDR3 is TGCAGCGTATCTTTGGACACTGCAAACTCCTACAATGAGCAGTTCTTC.

This clonotype was counted between two and nine times. The genes are TRBV11-3 and TRBJ2-7, with D possibly being TRBD1 (6 bases). V lost 0 bases and J lost 6, with 12 bases in between. Germline CDR1 SGHNT, CDR2 YENEEA. The CDR3 extends over 14 amino acids. DNA of the CDR3: TGTGCCAGCAGCTTAGAAGGGGGAGTCTCCGAGCAGTACTTC. This codes for CASSLEGGVSEQYF.

This clonotype was counted ten times or more. The chain combines TRBV7-2 with TRBJ2-7; 10 nucleotides align to TRBD1. The V gene end was trimmed by 5 bases and the J gene end by 3 bases; junction bases not matched to a gene: 7. The germline CDR1 and CDR2 sequences are SGHTA and FQGNSA. CDR3 length equals 15 residues. As DNA, the CDR3 is TGTGCCAGCAGCGTCGACCGGGACAGGGGCTACGAGCAGTACTTC. Amino acid sequence: CASSVDRDRGYEQYF. The full variable domain, its missing parts supplied by reference TRBV7-2 and TRBJ2-7, is GAGVSQSPSNKVTEKGKDVELRCDPISGHTALYWYRQSLGQGLEFLIYFQGNSAPDKSGLPSDRFSAERTGGSVSTLTIQRTQQEDSAVYLCASSVDRDRGYEQYFGPGTRLTVT.

This clonotype was recorded many times. The chain combines TRBV29-1 with TRBJ2-2; the D gene is possibly TRBD1 (5 bases). From germline, CDR1 is SQVTM and CDR2 ANQGSEA. The CDR3 runs 13 residues. The ends were cut back, 8 bases at V and 0 bases at J, with 10 bases in the middle. The CDR3 DNA is TGCAGCACCCAGGGCACGAACACCGGGGAGCTGTTTTTT. Amino acids: CSTQGTNTGELFF.

The sample holds a few counts of this clonotype. This chain connects TRBV5-4 to TRBJ2-3; 8 bases line up with TRBD1. The germline CDR1 and CDR2 sequences are SGHNT and YYREEE (reference sequence). This CDR3 spans 18 amino acids. J was trimmed by 4 bases and V by 1 base; bases with no gene match: 14. The CDR3 DNA is TGTGCCAGCAGCTTGAGGGCTGGGTGGACAGGGTCCCCAGATACGCAGTATTTT. Protein: CASSLRAGWTGSPDTQYF.

The table lists this clonotype with many counts. The V and J genes are TRBV24-1 and TRBJ2-7; the D is unclear. With 2 bases removed from V and 3 bases from J, the gap between germline ends came to 7 bases. This CDR3 comprises 13 residues. The V gene's germline CDR1 is KGHDR and CDR2 SFDVKD. The CDR3 protein is CATSDWSNYEQYF. As DNA, the CDR3 is TGTGCCACCAGTGATTGGTCAAACTACGAGCAGTACTTC.

There are a few counts of this clonotype. The genes are TRBV27 and TRBJ2-1, with D tentatively TRBD2 (7 bases). This CDR3 has 19 amino acids. V lost 4 bases and J lost 2, with 24 bases in between. Germline-derived CDR1 and CDR2 are MNHEY and SMNVEV (reference sequence). The CDR3 coding sequence is TGTGCCAGCAGTTCGTTACGCTTGGCGGGGGCTAAGGCCTACAATGAGCAGTTCTTC. Translation gives CASSSLRLAGAKAYNEQFF.

Points on this clonotype: This may come from a read error, since a much larger clone is one base off. The V and J genes are TRBV21-1 and TRBJ2-7; the D call TRBD2 from the table was never checked on the DNA. TRBV21-1 is a pseudogene locus. CDR3 size: 16 residues. The CDR3 nucleotides are TGTGCCAGCAGTTCCCGGAGGCTAGCGGGAGGGTACGAGCAGTACTTC. This codes for CASSSRRLAGGYEQYF.

V is TRBV12-3 or TRBV12-4 and J is TRBJ2-1, with D uncertain. V was cut by 7 bases and J by 0 bases, with 13 bases left in between. This CDR3 comprises 15 residues. The DNA for the CDR3 is TGTGCCAGCACCATCGGGTTGAGCTCCTACAATGAGCAGTTCTTC. Translating it yields CASTIGLSSYNEQFF.

As to this clonotype: This may be a read error: a much more frequent sequence differs by one nucleotide. This chain connects TRBV20-1 to TRBJ1-4; D ambiguous. Germline-derived CDR1 and CDR2 are DFQATT and SNEGSKA (reference sequence). V lost 6 bases, J lost 6 bases, and 17 bases lay in between. The CDR3 covers 14 residues. For the CDR3, the DNA is TGCAGTGCATCATTCCCGGATAGAGATGAAAAACTGTTTTTT. Translated: CSASFPDRDEKLFF.

This clonotype was seen repeatedly, ten times or more. The chain uses TRBV13 and TRBJ2-1; 12 positions agree with TRBD2. This CDR3 is built from 18 residues. The trim removed 5 bases at V and 4 bases at J, leaving 12 bases unmatched. The germline CDR1 and CDR2 sequences are PRHDT and FYEKMQ (reference sequence). CDR3 region: CASSKRLAGDREYNEQFF. The CDR3 DNA reads as TGTGCCAGCAGCAAAAGACTAGCGGGGGACCGAGAGTACAATGAGCAGTTCTTC.

Turning to this clonotype: This sequence may be a read error, since a much larger clone differs from it by one base. The V and J genes are TRBV7-9 and TRBJ1-6; TRBD1 agrees at 9 bases. The germline gives CDR1 SEHNR, CDR2 FQNEAQ (reference sequence). The CDR3 covers 16 residues. In DNA, the CDR3 is TGTGACAGCAGCTTAGCCCTCGGACAGGGGAATTCACCCCTCCACTTT. Its translation: CDSSLALGQGNSPLHF.

This clonotype was counted ten times or more. The V and J genes are TRBV5-1 and TRBJ2-2, with TRBD2 matching over 9 bases. J gave up 3 bases and V 8 bases, and 8 bases lay outside the gene matches. Germline V gene lookup returns CDR1 SGHRS and CDR2 YFSETQ. CDR3 size: 15 residues. CDR3 region: CARDEREEDTGELFF. In DNA, the CDR3 is TGCGCCAGGGATGAGCGGGAGGAGGACACCGGGGAGCTGTTTTTT.

There are a few counts of this clonotype. The chain employs TRBV19 and TRBJ2-1, with no clear D. The CDR3 spans 14 residues. V lost 2 bases, J lost 4 bases, and 9 bases lay in between. CDR1 is LNHDA and CDR2 is SQIVND in the germline V gene (reference sequence). The CDR3 nucleotides are TGTGCCAGTAGTATATTGGGCTTATACAATGAGCAGTTCTTC. Amino acid sequence: CASSILGLYNEQFF.

At least ten counts were recorded for this clonotype. The chain combines TRBV6-2 or TRBV6-3 with TRBJ1-2; no firm D call. CDR3 size: 17 residues. V was pared by 6 bases and J by 0 bases, with 20 bases between. The germline gives CDR1 MNHEY, CDR2 SVGEGT. CDR3 in DNA: TGTGCCAGCAGCGTCGCAGGAGGGCCGCGCACTAACTATGGCTACACCTTC. Translated: CASSVAGGPRTNYGYTF.

This clonotype has ten or more counts. The J gene is TRBJ2-7, the V gene TRBV7-2, with 8 bases that match TRBD2. The J segment lost 2 bases and the V segment lost 2 bases, leaving 5 bases of the junction unmatched. This CDR3 region has 15 residues. The germline V gene encodes CDR1 SGHTA and CDR2 FQGNSA. The CDR3 DNA follows: TGTGCCAGCAGCTTAACTAGCGGAGTAACCTACGAGCAGTACTTC. Protein product: CASSLTSGVTYEQYF.

At least ten counts were recorded for this clonotype. The chain employs TRBV12-3 or TRBV12-4 and TRBJ2-7; TRBD2 is a possible D gene (5 bases). The CDR3 totals 12 residues. V lost 6 bases and J lost 2, with 8 bases in between. CDR3 sequence reads: CASRLAAYEQYF. The CDR3 DNA reads as TGTGCCAGCAGGCTAGCTGCCTACGAGCAGTACTTC.

Ten or more counts support this clonotype. V is TRBV6-1 and J is TRBJ1-3; 7 bases align to TRBD1. The CDR3 length is 15 residues. Germline V gene lookup returns CDR1 MNHNS and CDR2 SASEGT. J gave up 1 base and V 5 bases, and 5 bases lay outside the gene matches. The CDR3 protein is CASSRQGLSGNTIYF. The DNA for the CDR3 is TGTGCCAGCAGTCGACAGGGTTTGTCTGGAAACACCATATATTTT.

There are many counts of this clonotype. V is TRBV7-9 and J is TRBJ1-3; 9 bases line up with TRBD1. The CDR3 is 14 residues long. The germline gives CDR1 SEHNR, CDR2 FQNEAQ (reference sequence). V shed 5 bases, J shed 3 bases, and the junction held 2 bases outside the gene matches. The chain's CDR3 is CASSQDRGGNTIYF. In nucleotides, the CDR3 is TGTGCCAGCAGCCAGGACAGGGGTGGAAACACCATATATTTT. Full variable domain (missing parts from reference TRBV7-9 and TRBJ1-3): DTGVSQNPRHKITKRGQNVTFRCDPISEHNRLYWYRQTLGQGPEFLTYFQNEAQLEKSRLLSDRFSAERPKGSFSTLEIQRTEQGDSAMYLCASSQDRGGNTIYFGEGSWLTVV.

This clonotype was counted a few times. V gene TRBV6-5 combines with J gene TRBJ1-3; D uncertain. Per the germline V gene, CDR1 is MNHEY and CDR2 is SVGAGI. V was clipped by 2 bases and J by 3 bases, with 14 bases between them. This CDR3 spans 16 amino acids. The CDR3 nucleotides are TGTGCCAGCAGTTACGCTACCGGGCGAGGTGGAAACACCATATATTTT. It encodes CASSYATGRGGNTIYF.

The sample holds many counts of this clonotype. The gene calls are TRBV20-1 and TRBJ2-5, with 7 bases aligning to TRBD1. The length of the CDR3 is 14 residues. The germline V gene encodes CDR1 DFQATT and CDR2 SNEGSKA (reference sequence). J was trimmed by 5 bases and V by 6 bases; bases with no gene match: 12. The CDR3: CSALTGQPGETQYF. In nucleotides, the CDR3 is TGCAGTGCACTAACGGGACAGCCCGGGGAGACCCAGTACTTC.

The chain employs TRBV3-1 and TRBJ1-5, with D hard to call. Germline V gives CDR1 LGHDT, CDR2 YNNKEL (reference sequence). The V and J ends lost 1 base and 3 bases respectively, with 10 bases between them. The CDR3 length is 15 residues. The DNA of the CDR3 is TGTGCCAGCAGCCAAGTTTTAGGAGACAATCAGCCCCAGCATTTT. Its protein product is CASSQVLGDNQPQHF.

This clonotype was recorded many times. The J gene is TRBJ2-6, the V gene TRBV5-5; no clear D gene. Per the germline V gene, CDR1 is SGHKS and CDR2 is YYEKEE (reference sequence). The CDR3 runs 16 residues. With 3 bases removed from V and 0 bases from J, the gap between germline ends came to 10 bases. CDR3 residues: CASSSREISGANVLTF. CDR3 DNA sequence: TGTGCCAGCAGCTCCCGAGAAATCTCTGGGGCCAACGTCCTGACTTTC.

This clonotype was seen a handful of times. V gene TRBV20-1 combines with J gene TRBJ2-1; 7 bases fit TRBD1. V was pared by 0 bases and J by 1 base, with 3 bases of the junction left unmatched. This CDR3 comprises 15 residues. Germline-derived CDR1 and CDR2 are DFQATT and SNEGSKA (reference sequence). The CDR3 reads CSARERQGSYNEQFF. CDR3 nucleotides: TGCAGTGCTAGAGAACGACAGGGTTCCTACAATGAGCAGTTCTTC.

This sequence joins TRBV5-5 and TRBJ2-5; the match to TRBD1 covers 8 bases. The CDR3 covers 14 residues. With V trimmed by 5 bases and J by 4 bases, 7 bases remained unmatched. Germline-derived CDR1 and CDR2 are SGHKS and YYEKEE (reference sequence). This chain's CDR3 is CASSPTTGAETQYF. The CDR3 DNA reads as TGTGCCAGCAGTCCGACGACAGGGGCAGAGACCCAGTACTTC.

Many counts were recorded for this clonotype. This sequence joins TRBV28 and TRBJ2-7, with no clear D. Trimming cost V 5 bases and J 6 bases, with 20 bases left between them. Germline V CDR1 and CDR2: MDHEN, SYDVKM. CDR3 size: 15 residues. The CDR3 nucleotides are TGTGCCAGCAGTCGGCCGGGTCCCCGGATGTCCGAGCAGTACTTC. Translated, it gives CASSRPGPRMSEQYF. Based on the CDR3 plus reference TRBV28 and TRBJ2-7, the full variable domain is DVKVTQSSRYLVKRTGEKVFLECVQDMDHENMFWYRQDPGLGLRLIYFSYDVKMKEKGDIPEGYSVSREKKERFSLILESASTNQTSMYLCASSRPGPRMSEQYFGPGTRLTVT.

There are many counts of this clonotype. This rearrangement joins TRBV24-1 to TRBJ2-3; 9 bases align to TRBD2. Germline V lookup: CDR1 KGHDR, CDR2 SFDVKD. Unmatched junction bases numbered 7, after V lost 4 bases and J lost 6 bases. The CDR3 consists of 15 residues. CDR3 loop: CATSDRSGRSDTQYF. CDR3 DNA: TGTGCCACCAGTGACCGAAGCGGGAGGTCCGATACGCAGTATTTT.

This clonotype was detected ten times or more. The chain uses TRBV29-1 and TRBJ2-5; D could derive from TRBD1 or TRBD2 (5 bases each). The germline V and J ends were trimmed by 2 bases and 4 bases, with 11 bases remaining between them. This CDR3 is 13 amino acids long. The germline CDR1 and CDR2 sequences are SQVTM and ANQGSEA. The CDR3 DNA follows: TGCAGCGTTGAACCCGCGAGGGGAGAGACCCAGTACTTC. It encodes CSVEPARGETQYF.

Worth noting for this clonotype: This may arise from a read error, as a much more abundant clone is one base away. The V call is TRBV5-1, the J call TRBJ2-7; perhaps D is TRBD1 or TRBD2 (7 bases each). This CDR3 is built from 16 residues. Germline V gene lookup returns CDR1 SGHRS and CDR2 YFSETQ. The CDR3, as DNA: TGCGCCAACAGCTTGACAACAGGGGCGGGAGCAGCCGAGCAGTACTTC. As protein: CANSLTTGAGAAEQYF.

There are many counts of this clonotype. The rearrangement joins TRBV4-2 to TRBJ2-2; TRBD1 matches at 8 bases. This CDR3 has 15 residues. The V gene's germline CDR1 is LGHNA and CDR2 YNFKEQ. Unmatched junction bases numbered 6, after V lost 4 bases and J lost 5 bases. The DNA of the CDR3 is TGTGCCAGCAGCCCGTCCCGGGACAGGACCGGGGAGCTGTTTTTT. Its protein product is CASSPSRDRTGELFF.

Remarks on this clonotype: A much more abundant neighbour one base away suggests this may be a read error. The chain carries TRBV7-2 and TRBJ2-5; D gene uncertain. CDR1 and CDR2 (germline): SGHTA, FQGNSA. The CDR3 covers 14 residues. CDR3 bases: TGTGCCTGCAGCTTTGGAACTCGGGTAGAGACCCAGTACTTC. This codes for CACSFGTRVETQYF.